This T cell receptor (beta chain) is drawn from a study of identical twins. Findings and limits, study-wide: Cord blood beta clonotypes that were abundant carried fewer insertions, and memory repertoires showed no such trend.

Germline V gene data show CDR1 as MNHNS and CDR2 as SASEGT. The CDR3 loop spans 13 amino acids. This clonotype was recorded once. Its antigen is unidentified. Germline is not matched at one junction end, which may reflect a read error. A universal primer site was added by template switching, and unique molecular identifiers were carried by the cDNA. TCRdb re-called the 5' RACE reads with MiXCR, one entry per CDR3 protein. Of 1.5 million to 2 million distinct CDR3 sequences listed, less than 40% are singletons. The sequencing sample was made of cord blood. This receptor was obtained from a newborn girl in good health. The chain carries TRBV6-1 and TRBJ1-2; D is ambiguous. The CDR3 here is CVSSVGYMGGYTF. The CDR3 DNA sequence: TGTGTCAGCAGTGTTGGGTACATGGGAGGCTACACCTTC.